One and the same sample provided the 30 T cell receptor beta chains below, sequenced in a study of cytomegalovirus exposure and HLA in healthy donors (dated by TCRdb to 2016 to 2017). The receptor library was made with the immunoSEQ multiplex PCR assay. For the multiplex PCR, a mixture combining 60 forward primers for TCR Vbeta segments and 13 reverse primers for TCR Jbeta segments was used. In its TCRdb copy, this immuneACCESS table keeps in-frame sequences only and misses some clones. Where compared with another copy, unresolved V genes explain less than half of these, and the others have no known cause. The sample includes some 150,000 clones, with 79% observed a single time. The ten largest clones represent 2% to 2.5% of the sample. Sample: PBMCs. These receptors originate from a woman between 50 and 59 years old in good health and CMV-seronegative.

The chain uses TRBV27 and TRBJ2-1; D not certain. The ends were cut back, 5 bases at V and 5 bases at J, with 13 bases in the middle. Germline CDR1 is MNHEY and CDR2 is SMNVEV (reference sequence). This CDR3 spans 14 amino acids. The CDR3: CASSLKIANNEQFF. The CDR3 bases are TGTGCCAGCAGTCTCAAGATAGCAAACAATGAGCAGTTCTTC.

This clone has only a few counts. The CDR3 DNA reads as TGTGCCAGCAGCCCCGGACTAGCGGGTTCTACAAACATTCAGTACTTC. Protein: CASSPGLAGSTNIQYF. The chain combines TRBV28 with TRBJ2-4; TRBD2 agrees at 11 bases. This CDR3 has 16 amino acids. The junction had 10 bases not matched to a gene; V was cut back by 6 bases and J by 6 bases. CDR1 MDHEN and CDR2 SYDVKM come from the germline V gene. Full variable domain (outside the CDR3, taken from reference TRBV28 and TRBJ2-4): DVKVTQSSRYLVKRTGEKVFLECVQDMDHENMFWYRQDPGLGLRLIYFSYDVKMKEKGDIPEGYSVSREKKERFSLILESASTNQTSMYLCASSPGLAGSTNIQYFGAGTRLSVL.

Remarks on this clone: This CDR3 is also generated by other DNA sequences in the sample. The chain joins TRBV7-2 to TRBJ1-2; TRBD1 agrees at 7 bases. Germline-derived CDR1 and CDR2 are SGHTA and FQGNSA. The V and J ends lost 5 bases and 2 bases, in that order; junction bases with no gene match: 2. The CDR3 length is 13 residues. The CDR3 bases are TGTGCCAGCAGCCCCAGGGGGAACTATGGCTACACCTTC. Protein product: CASSPRGNYGYTF.

For the CDR3, the DNA is TGCGCCAGCAGCTCCGTCGGGGGTTCCGGTGATACGCAGTATTTT. This gives the protein CASSSVGGSGDTQYF. This chain uses TRBV5-1 with TRBJ2-3; tentative D call: TRBD2 (6 bases). The germline V gene has CDR1 SGHRS and CDR2 YFSETQ. The CDR3 length is 15 residues. Trimming pared 3 bases from V and 6 bases from J, leaving 17 bases between.

This chain links TRBV19 with TRBJ2-1, with D possibly matching TRBD2 (5 bases). The CDR3 sequence is 14 residues long. The germline V gene has CDR1 LNHDA and CDR2 SQIVND (reference sequence). Trimming stripped 2 bases from V and 6 bases from J, with 11 bases between. The CDR3 loop reads CASSIPGTFNEQFF. CDR3 coding DNA: TGTGCCAGTAGTATACCGGGAACTTTCAATGAGCAGTTCTTC. Combining the CDR3 with reference TRBV19 and TRBJ2-1 gives the whole variable domain DGGITQSPKYLFRKEGQNVTLSCEQNLNHDAMYWYRQDPGQGLRLIYYSQIVNDFQKGDIAEGYSVSREKKESFPLTVTSAQKNPTAFYLCASSIPGTFNEQFFGPGTRLTVL.

This chain links TRBV7-2 with TRBJ1-3, with D possibly matching TRBD1 (6 bases). The CDR3 spans 13 residues. CDR1 is SGHTA, CDR2 FQGNSA, per germline. Trimming stripped 6 bases from V and 2 bases from J, with 8 bases between. The CDR3 nucleotides are TGTGCCAGCAGTAGGACAGCTGGAAACACCATATATTTT. Protein: CASSRTAGNTIYF.

This rearrangement joins TRBV19 to TRBJ2-1; D perhaps matches TRBD2 (5 bases). Germline-derived CDR1 and CDR2 are LNHDA and SQIVND (reference sequence). The CDR3 runs 11 residues. Trimming took off 6 bases at V and 9 bases at J, with 9 bases between the two ends. CDR3 amino acids: CASSPGIEQFF. CDR3 DNA: TGTGCCAGTAGCCCCGGGATTGAGCAGTTCTTC.

The J gene is TRBJ2-3, the V gene TRBV27; 8 bases agree with TRBD2. The CDR3 runs 16 residues. Germline CDR1 and CDR2: MNHEY and SMNVEV (reference sequence). V was clipped by 3 bases and J by 2 bases; unmatched bases: 7. The CDR3 DNA reads TGTGCCAGCAGTTTTCGGGCTAGCGGGTACACAGATACGCAGTATTTT. Protein sequence: CASSFRASGYTDTQYF.

The V gene is TRBV5-1, the J gene TRBJ2-7, with a weak D call TRBD1 (5 bases). The CDR3 loop spans 15 amino acids. Germline V gene lookup returns CDR1 SGHRS and CDR2 YFSETQ. V lost 4 bases, J lost 0 bases, and 14 bases lay in between. In DNA, the CDR3 is TGCGCCAGCAGCGCCACAGGTTTCGGCTCCTACGAGCAGTACTTC. This gives the protein CASSATGFGSYEQYF.

This clone occurred once. The chain couples TRBV2 to TRBJ2-1; maybe TRBD2 (5 bases). Germline CDR1 SNHLY, CDR2 FYNNEI. V shed 5 bases and J shed 5 bases, with 13 bases lying between them. This CDR3 has 14 residues. CDR3 nucleotide sequence: TGTGCCAGCAGTTCCGTACGGGGAAACAATGAGCAGTTCTTC. Translating it yields CASSSVRGNNEQFF.

The gene calls are TRBV5-1 and TRBJ2-1; D may be TRBD2 (6 bases). The germline gives CDR1 SGHRS, CDR2 YFSETQ. Trimming removed 0 bases at V and 4 bases at J, with 14 bases between. This CDR3 is 16 amino acids long. CDR3 in DNA: TGCGCCAGCAGCTTGGTTGGACTAATGGGGTACAATGAGCAGTTCTTC. Its protein is CASSLVGLMGYNEQFF. Supplemented by reference TRBV5-1 and TRBJ2-1, the full variable domain reads KAGVTQTPRYLIKTRGQQVTLSCSPISGHRSVSWYQQTPGQGLQFLFEYFSETQRNKGNFPGRFSGRQFSNSRSEMNVSTLELGDSALYLCASSLVGLMGYNEQFFGPGTRLTVL.

This rearrangement joins TRBV7-9 to TRBJ2-5, with D maybe TRBD2 (6 bases). There are 14 residues in the CDR3. Trimming stripped 1 base from V and 7 bases from J, with 13 bases between. Germline loops: CDR1 SEHNR, CDR2 FQNEAQ (reference sequence). The CDR3 DNA is TGTGCCAGCAGCTTAGGGGACTTCGTCGGGACCCAGTACTTC. Translation gives CASSLGDFVGTQYF.

The genes are TRBV2 and TRBJ2-5, with D possibly TRBD1 on 6 matching bases. CDR1 is SNHLY and CDR2 is FYNNEI in the germline V gene. The CDR3 length is 15 residues. Trimming pared 7 bases from V and 1 base from J, leaving 16 bases between. For the CDR3, the DNA is TGTGCCAGCACCCAGTGGGACAAAAGCCAAGAGACCCAGTACTTC. Encoded protein: CASTQWDKSQETQYF.

Comment on this clone: An end of the junction differs from the germline gene, which may be a read error. The V and J genes are TRBV7-9 and TRBJ1-1; D call uncertain. CDR1 and CDR2 from the germline V gene are SEHNR and FQNEAQ (reference sequence). This CDR3 has 14 amino acids. The CDR3 DNA follows: TGTTCCAGCAGCTTACTCGGGTCCAGCCAAGAAGCTTTCTTT. Amino acids: CSSSLLGSSQEAFF.

V gene TRBV6-5 combines with J gene TRBJ1-4; D possibly corresponds to TRBD1 (5 bases). The germline CDR1 and CDR2 sequences are MNHEY and SVGAGI. The ends were cut back, 6 bases at V and 8 bases at J, with 16 bases in the middle. CDR3 length equals 14 residues. CDR3: CASRDSFRNEKLFF. In DNA, the CDR3 is TGTGCCAGCAGAGACAGCTTTCGGAACGAAAAACTGTTTTTT.

The chain recombines TRBV7-9 with TRBJ1-2, with D unclear. CDR3 size: 13 residues. Germline lookup yields CDR1 SEHNR and CDR2 FQNEAQ (reference sequence). The V end was cut by 1 base, the J end by 8 bases, with 11 bases between. CDR3 loop: CASSLDIVGGYTF. The CDR3 region has the DNA TGTGCCAGCAGCTTAGATATTGTGGGCGGCTACACCTTC.

This CDR3 is CAIGPGSYEQYF. CDR3 sequence (DNA): TGTGCCATTGGGCCCGGATCGTACGAGCAGTACTTC. The chain couples TRBV10-3 to TRBJ2-7; no reliable D call. The V end lost 9 bases, the J end lost 4 bases, and 13 bases lay between the germline ends. There are 12 residues in the CDR3. Germline lookup yields CDR1 ENHRY and CDR2 SYGVKD.

The chain links TRBV6-1 to TRBJ1-5; D unresolved. Germline V lookup: CDR1 MNHNS, CDR2 SASEGT. Trimming took 6 bases from V and 11 from J, leaving 17 bases between them. The length of the CDR3 is 13 residues. CDR3 loop: CASRKDGLEAQHF. In DNA, the CDR3 is TGTGCCAGCAGAAAAGACGGACTTGAGGCCCAGCATTTT.

The chain employs TRBV19 and TRBJ2-5, with 9 bases fitting TRBD1. The J segment lost 5 bases and the V segment lost 4 bases, leaving 8 bases of the junction unmatched. The CDR3 contains 15 residues. Germline V gene lookup returns CDR1 LNHDA and CDR2 SQIVND (reference sequence). The DNA of the CDR3 is TGTGCCAGTAGTAGACCGGGACAGGGAGGGGAGACCCAGTACTTC. Protein product: CASSRPGQGGETQYF.

CDR3 sequence reads: CASSQLPGLAKPNEQFF. The CDR3 DNA reads TGTGCCAGCAGCCAGCTTCCGGGACTAGCGAAACCCAATGAGCAGTTCTTC. V and J are TRBV14 and TRBJ2-1; 10 nucleotides line up with TRBD2. The CDR3 has 17 residues. Looked up from germline, CDR1 is SGHDN and CDR2 is FVKESK. The J segment lost 6 bases and the V segment lost 3 bases, leaving 11 bases of the junction unmatched.

V is TRBV7-8 and J is TRBJ2-7; a possible D gene is TRBD2 (7 bases). This CDR3 comprises 17 residues. V lost 5 bases to trimming and J lost 2 bases, with 22 bases between them. The V gene's germline CDR1 is SGHVS and CDR2 FQNEAQ. CDR3 nucleotide sequence: TGTGCCAGCAGCAAAGGGGGGGCAGGAAAATTTGCCTACGAGCAGTACTTC. This sequence encodes CASSKGGAGKFAYEQYF.

This chain connects TRBV2 to TRBJ1-1, with TRBD1 matching over 11 bases. The CDR3 runs to 13 residues. With 6 bases clipped from V and 8 bases from J, the junction kept 5 bases outside the gene matches. Germline-derived CDR1 and CDR2 are SNHLY and FYNNEI. The CDR3 here is CASRPDRGPEAFF. CDR3 in DNA: TGTGCCAGCAGGCCGGACAGGGGGCCCGAAGCTTTCTTT. The full variable domain, completed using reference TRBV2 and TRBJ1-1, is EPEVTQTPSHQVTQMGQEVILRCVPISNHLYFYWYRQILGQKVEFLVSFYNNEISEKSEIFDDQFSVERPDGSNFTLKIRSTKLEDSAMYFCASRPDRGPEAFFGQGTRLTVV.

The genes are TRBV7-9 and TRBJ2-2, with 8 bases lining up with TRBD1. The germline V gene has CDR1 SEHNR and CDR2 FQNEAQ (reference sequence). V shed 5 bases, J shed 4 bases, and the junction held 9 bases outside the gene matches. CDR3 length: 16 amino acids. The CDR3 region is CASSDKRTGLTGELFF. The CDR3 nucleotides read TGTGCCAGCAGCGATAAGAGGACAGGGCTCACCGGGGAGCTGTTTTTT.

The V gene is TRBV4-3, the J gene TRBJ2-3, with 8 bases that match TRBD2. The CDR3 extends over 13 amino acids. Germline CDR1 is LGHNA and CDR2 is YSLEER. V gave up 0 bases and J gave up 13 bases; unmatched junction bases: 6. CDR3 residues: CASSQDNGGAEYF. The CDR3 nucleotides are TGCGCCAGCAGCCAAGATAACGGGGGGGCGGAGTATTTT.

The chain uses TRBV18 and TRBJ2-3; 14 bases agree with TRBD2. The CDR3 is made up of 17 amino acids. Per the germline V gene, CDR1 is KGHSH and CDR2 is LQKENI. The J segment lost 3 bases and the V segment lost 1 base, leaving 3 bases of the junction unmatched. CDR3 protein: CASSPRTSGRRTDTQYF. As DNA, the CDR3 is TGTGCCAGCTCACCACGGACTAGCGGGAGGAGAACAGATACGCAGTATTTT.

The chain employs TRBV10-1 and TRBJ1-5; no reliable D call. The CDR3 runs 15 residues. The germline gives CDR1 WNHNN, CDR2 SYGVQD (reference sequence). Trimming stripped 6 bases from V and 5 bases from J, with 17 bases between. For the CDR3, the DNA is TGCGCCAGCAGAGGTCTGGACGGCGGGTATCAGCCCCAGCATTTT. Its protein product is CASRGLDGGYQPQHF.

The rearrangement links TRBV5-1 to TRBJ1-4; 7 nucleotides agree with TRBD1. Per germline, CDR1 SGHRS and CDR2 YFSETQ. The length of the CDR3 is 14 residues. With V trimmed by 0 bases and J by 7 bases, 3 bases remained unmatched. CDR3 bases: TGCGCCAGCAGCTTGGGGCAGGGGGGTGAAAAACTGTTTTTT. Amino acid sequence: CASSLGQGGEKLFF.

This clone was counted a single time. The J gene is TRBJ1-5, the V gene TRBV6-1; D unresolved. In germline, CDR1 is MNHNS, CDR2 SASEGT. Trimming cost V 2 bases and J 5 bases, with 16 bases left between them. The CDR3 consists of 16 residues. This CDR3 reads CASSELGRTGDQPQHF. The CDR3 DNA reads TGTGCCAGCAGTGAACTTGGTCGGACTGGGGATCAGCCCCAGCATTTT.

The rearrangement links TRBV18 to TRBJ2-1; perhaps TRBD2 as D (5 bases). The CDR3 is made up of 13 amino acids. Germline assignment: CDR1 KGHSH and CDR2 LQKENI. Trimming took off 6 bases at V and 10 bases at J, with 16 bases between the two ends. CDR3 nucleotides: TGTGCCAGCTCCCGAAATACGGACTTGGAGCAGTTCTTC. Translating it yields CASSRNTDLEQFF. The full variable domain, rest sourced from reference TRBV18 and TRBJ2-1, is NAGVMQNPRHLVRRRGQEARLRCSPMKGHSHVYWYRQLPEEGLKFMVYLQKENIIDESGMPKERFSAEFPKEGPSILRIQQVVRGDSAAYFCASSRNTDLEQFFGPGTRLTVL.

J is TRBJ1-5 and V is TRBV27, with 8 bases identical to TRBD1. The CDR3 totals 16 residues. Germline V CDR1 and CDR2: MNHEY, SMNVEV (reference sequence). The V and J ends lost 4 bases and 4 bases, in that order; junction bases with no gene match: 9. CDR3 in DNA: TGTGCCAGCAGTTCCCAGGGGGCGAGGATAAATCAGCCCCAGCATTTT. It encodes CASSSQGARINQPQHF.